This entry is about one T cell receptor beta chain. The naive CD8 population came from CD45RO-negative cells selected for CCR7, without terminally differentiated effector memory CD45RA+ cells. This sample is part of a study of shared clonotypes between healthy human individuals. This CDR3 is 13 amino acids long. Trimming left V 3 bases short and J 5 bases short, with 8 bases between. Germline CDR1 is SGDLS and CDR2 is YYNGEE. Libraries were prepared by immunoSEQ multiplex PCR; TCRdb keeps only in-frame clonotypes and omits some of them. The sample carries 550,000 to 650,000 clones, about 96% recorded once.

The chain combines TRBV9 with TRBJ2-2; D remains ambiguous. Sequencing was done on a sample of naive CD8+ T cells sorted from blood. This receptor was taken from a young woman in good health. This CDR3 reads CASSEPRTGELFF. In DNA form, the CDR3 reads TGTGCCAGCAGCGAGCCGAGAACCGGGGAGCTGTTTTTT.